The clone carrying this T cell receptor (beta chain) was detected only once. Its antigen is not known. The conserved phenylalanine or tryptophan normally closing the CDR3 is absent here, so this likely arose from a read error. These data originate in a study of Graves' ophthalmopathy and Graves' hyperthyroidism. The CDR3 consists of 13 residues. The V gene's germline CDR1 is MGHDK and CDR2 SYGVNS. V was trimmed by 6 bases and J by 5 bases, leaving 8 bases between them. RNA transcripts were the source from which TCR beta CDR3 regions were amplified. The first round was an RT-PCR with HTBI primers, and the second round was a multiplex PCR. TCRdb independently ran MiXCR on the multiplex PCR reads; one entry per CDR3 protein. The table has some 750,000 distinct CDR3 sequences, 35% to 50% seen once. General study points: A model of 13 signatures distinguished ophthalmopathy from stable hyperthyroidism at around 91% sensitivity and approximately 77% specificity.

Fresh peripheral blood (approximately 10 ml) yielded the PBMCs. The chain carries TRBV25-1 and TRBJ1-6; D gene uncertain. Specimen: peripheral blood. This sequence originates from an adult man with Graves' ophthalmopathy. For the CDR3, the DNA is TGTGCCAGCAGCCCCAGTAATAATTCACCCCTCCACCTT. As protein: CASSPSNNSPLHL.